One and the same sample provided the 12 T cell receptor beta chains below, sequenced in a study of T cells in Graves' hyperthyroidism and ophthalmopathy. The investigators amplified TCR beta CDR3 regions from RNA transcripts. An initial round of RT-PCR targeting the TCR CDR3 relied on the HTBI primer set. In TCRdb, the multiplex PCR reads were re-called with MiXCR into one record per CDR3 protein. The sample has about 570,000 distinct CDR3 sequences, 11% to 15% seen once. Source material: blood. The receptors here all came from a woman in her thirties or forties with Graves' hyperthyroidism.

This clonotype was recorded at least ten times. V usage is TRBV15 and J usage is TRBJ2-7; TRBD1 matches 7 bases. Germline lookup yields CDR1 LNHNV and CDR2 YYDKDF (reference sequence). After removal of 0 bases from V and 4 bases from J, the junction contained 9 bases not matched to a gene. This CDR3 region has 16 residues. The CDR3 reads CATSREAPGQIYEQYF. CDR3 DNA: TGTGCCACCAGCAGAGAAGCACCGGGACAGATATACGAGCAGTACTTC.

Only a few counts were recorded for this clonotype. The chain combines TRBV4-1 with TRBJ2-1; 12 nucleotides align to TRBD2. Unmatched junction bases numbered 9, after V lost 4 bases and J lost 8 bases. The CDR3 runs 16 residues. Germline V gives CDR1 MGHRA, CDR2 YSYEKL. The chain's CDR3 is CASSRQGLAGRDEQFF. CDR3 sequence (DNA): TGCGCCAGCAGCCGACAGGGACTAGCGGGCAGAGATGAGCAGTTCTTC.

This clonotype showed up many times. The V call is TRBV6-1, the J call TRBJ2-7, with 10 positions matching TRBD1. This CDR3 is built from 15 residues. After removal of 4 bases from V and 5 bases from J, the junction contained 8 bases not matched to a gene. The germline gives CDR1 MNHNS, CDR2 SASEGT. This CDR3 reads CASSAIGQGGNEQYF. CDR3 DNA sequence: TGTGCCAGCAGTGCGATTGGACAGGGGGGAAACGAGCAGTACTTC.

This clonotype showed up many times. The chain uses TRBV6-6 and TRBJ1-5; tentatively, D is TRBD1 (6 bases). The CDR3 consists of 16 residues. The V and J ends lost 2 bases and 7 bases respectively, with 18 bases between them. Germline V lookup: CDR1 MNHNY, CDR2 SVGAGI (reference sequence). The CDR3 loop is CASSYTTGGGGQPQHF. CDR3 in DNA: TGTGCCAGCAGTTACACTACCGGGGGCGGAGGCCAGCCCCAGCATTTT.

With regard to this clonotype: A junction boundary mismatches the germline segment, possibly from a read error. The chain combines TRBV3-1 with TRBJ1-2, with 8 positions matching TRBD1. The CDR3 has 13 amino acids. Germline V lookup: CDR1 LGHDT, CDR2 YNNKEL (reference sequence). The CDR3 protein is CASSVGQDYGHTF. CDR3 bases: TGTGCCAGCAGCGTGGGACAGGACTATGGCCACACCTTC.

This clonotype was counted ten times or more. This chain connects TRBV30 to TRBJ1-6; unclear D gene. Looked up from germline, CDR1 is GTSNPN and CDR2 is SVGIG (reference sequence). This CDR3 is built from 16 residues. The V gene lost 6 bases and the J gene lost 7 bases, with 22 bases spanning the gap. The CDR3 DNA is TGTGCCTGCCAAGCGCGGGTACCGCAACTAAATTCACCCCTCCACTTT. This gives the protein CACQARVPQLNSPLHF.

This clonotype was counted between two and nine times. The rearrangement links TRBV9 to TRBJ2-1; 8 positions match TRBD1. The CDR3 length is 14 residues. Trimming took 4 bases from V and 9 from J; bases not matched to a gene: 9. Germline V lookup: CDR1 SGDLS, CDR2 YYNGEE. CDR3 bases: TGTGCCAGCAGCCCGCGGACAGGGTCTTTTGAGCAGTTCTTC. Amino acids: CASSPRTGSFEQFF. Together with reference TRBV9 and TRBJ2-1, the CDR3 gives the full variable domain: DSGVTQTPKHLITATGQRVTLRCSPRSGDLSVYWYQQSLDQGLQFLIQYYNGEERAKGNILERFSAQQFPDLHSELNLSSLELGDSALYFCASSPRTGSFEQFFGPGTRLTVL.

In this sample, this clonotype turned up a few times. V gene TRBV7-9 combines with J gene TRBJ2-2, with unresolved D. Germline CDR1 SEHNR, CDR2 FQNEAQ (reference sequence). Trimming removed 1 base from V and 6 bases from J, with 6 bases in between. This CDR3 has 13 residues. The CDR3 coding sequence is TGTGCCAGCAGCTTAGTCGTCCCCGGGGAGCTGTTTTTT. Translation gives CASSLVVPGELFF.

This clonotype was seen at least ten times. The CDR3 loop reads CASSPYGTSGNQETQYF. For the CDR3, the DNA is TGTGCCAGCAGCCCTTACGGGACTAGCGGTAACCAAGAGACCCAGTACTTC. The chain recombines TRBV7-3 with TRBJ2-5, with 11 bases that match TRBD2. V lost 5 bases and J lost 0; bases outside the gene matches: 8. The V gene's germline CDR1 is SGHTA and CDR2 FQGTGA. The CDR3 is made up of 17 amino acids.

Worth noting for this clonotype: A junction end diverges from the germline sequence, so it may reflect a read error. The V gene is TRBV28, the J gene TRBJ2-7; maybe TRBD2 (5 bases). Per the germline V gene, CDR1 is MDHEN and CDR2 is SYDVKM. There are 12 residues in the CDR3. Here the CDR3 reads CASSLLAGERYF. In nucleotides, the CDR3 is TGTGCCAGCAGTTTACTAGCTGGCGAGCGGTACTTC. Complete variable domain (other parts from reference TRBV28 and TRBJ2-7): DVKVTQSSRYLVKRTGEKVFLECVQDMDHENMFWYRQDPGLGLRLIYFSYDVKMKEKGDIPEGYSVSREKKERFSLILESASTNQTSMYLCASSLLAGERYFGPGTRLTVT.

This clonotype was detected ten times or more. The chain carries TRBV6-1 and TRBJ1-4, with D perhaps matching TRBD1 (6 bases). Trimming shortened V by 6 bases and J by 7 bases, and 15 bases separated the two germline ends. CDR3 length: 14 residues. Germline values: CDR1 MNHNS, CDR2 SASEGT. The DNA for the CDR3 is TGTGCCAGCAGCCGTACAGGGAGGGGTGAAAAACTGTTTTTT. It yields the protein CASSRTGRGEKLFF.

This clonotype was found many times. The V gene is TRBV5-5, the J gene TRBJ1-3, with D possibly matching TRBD1 (5 bases). V was trimmed by 1 base and J by 2 bases, leaving 10 bases between them. The CDR3 loop spans 15 amino acids. Per germline, CDR1 SGHKS and CDR2 YYEKEE (reference sequence). The CDR3, as DNA: TGTGCCAGCAGCTTGCAAGCAGGGCCTGGAAACACCATATATTTT. It encodes CASSLQAGPGNTIYF.